This T cell receptor beta chain was sequenced in a study of identical twins. General study results and limits: The study reached conclusions through statistical analysis that was cross-sectional, not following the same donors.

Healthy Caucasians alone served as donors. As for this clonotype: No antigen is known for it.

TCRdb fed the 5' RACE reads into MiXCR, producing one record per CDR3 protein. The profile shows about 570,000 distinct CDR3 sequences, roughly 9.9% of them singletons. These data were likewise used in another study, on yellow fever vaccine responses in identical twins.

Sequenced input: PBMCs. The source is a woman younger than 30 in good health.

The CDR3 sequence is CASSAPGTGVPYEQYF. Written as DNA, the CDR3 is TGTGCCAGCAGCGCCCCCGGGACAGGGGTCCCCTACGAGCAGTACTTC. This sequence joins TRBV7-2 and TRBJ2-7, with 10 bases matching TRBD1. CDR1 is SGHTA and CDR2 is FQGNSA in the germline V gene. The CDR3 runs to 16 residues. V lost 5 bases and J lost 2; bases outside the gene matches: 9.